This T cell receptor beta chain emerged from a study of blood T cell repertoires in COVID-19. Study information: Specimens from acute and convalescent COVID-19 originated in the United States, Italy and Spain.

The method was immunoSEQ multiplex PCR; TCRdb's version includes in-frame clones alone and lacks a portion of them. The data hold 150,000 to 200,000 clones, with roughly three quarters observed a single time. The CDR3 is made up of 14 amino acids. Per germline, CDR1 LGHNA and CDR2 YNFKEQ. The germline V and J ends were trimmed by 0 bases and 0 bases, with 4 bases remaining between them. The V and J genes are TRBV4-2 and TRBJ2-3; D not certain. The source is an elderly woman with COVID-19, enrolled during active disease. The sample taken for sequencing was peripheral blood. The CDR3 coding sequence is TGTGCCAGCAGCCAAGACGGGAGCACAGATACGCAGTATTTT. Translation: CASSQDGSTDTQYF.